Listed here are 8 T cell receptor beta chains from one sample, sequenced in a study of metastatic and nonmetastatic thyroid tumors. TCRdb re-called the PCR reads through MiXCR. The sample carries tens of thousands of clones, under 15% recorded once. All patients reached thyroid surgery having received no treatment beforehand. Sequences were obtained from tumor tissue. The receptors stem from a female donor with papillary thyroid cancer or a benign thyroid nodule (not recorded which). Some clones in this sample may be carry-over from other donors' samples.

This clone was observed many times. The rearrangement uses TRBV20-1 and TRBJ2-3; 7 nucleotides match TRBD2. V gave up 5 bases and J gave up 1 base; unmatched junction bases: 9. Germline V gene data show CDR1 as DFQATT and CDR2 as SNEGSKA (reference sequence). CDR3 length equals 15 residues. DNA for the CDR3: TGCAGTGCTGGAGTAGCGGGTATTCGCACAGATACGCAGTATTTT. Encoded protein: CSAGVAGIRTDTQYF.

This clone was recorded many times. The gene calls are TRBV2 and TRBJ2-5; no clear D. V was clipped by 8 bases and J by 5 bases, with 12 bases between them. Germline V lookup: CDR1 SNHLY, CDR2 FYNNEI. The CDR3 has 12 residues. In nucleotides, the CDR3 is TGTGCCAGCGGAGCTTCTAGGGAGACCCAGTACTTC. This gives the protein CASGASRETQYF.

As regards this clone: This could be a read error, since a much larger clone is one nucleotide away. V is TRBV2 and J is TRBJ1-4, with D possibly TRBD1 on 6 matching bases. The V gene lost 10 bases and the J gene lost 8 bases, with 20 bases spanning the gap. The CDR3 length is 14 residues. Germline CDR1 SNHLY, CDR2 FYNNEI. The CDR3 region has the DNA TGTGCCAACAGAACAGGGAACGTGGGAGAAAAACTGTTTTTT. Protein sequence: CANRTGNVGEKLFF.

This clone was observed at least ten times. V usage is TRBV14 and J usage is TRBJ1-3; D is unclear. V was shortened by 0 bases and J by 4 bases, with 7 bases between the two germline ends. There are 14 residues in the CDR3. Germline V gene data show CDR1 as SGHDN and CDR2 as FVKESK. The CDR3 here is CASSQDLRGNTIYF. As DNA, the CDR3 is TGTGCCAGCAGCCAAGATCTACGGGGAAACACCATATATTTT.

The J gene is TRBJ2-3, the V gene TRBV5-6; 8 nucleotides match TRBD2. The CDR3 is 16 amino acids. Per the germline V gene, CDR1 is SGHDT and CDR2 is YYEEEE. V shed 4 bases and J 1 base; nucleotides not matched to a gene: 8. This chain's CDR3 is CASSLIAGLGTDTQYF. The CDR3, as DNA: TGTGCCAGCAGCCTAATCGCGGGACTAGGCACAGATACGCAGTATTTT.

This clone was recorded many times. The same CDR3 can be traced to other DNA sequences in this sample. The chain carries TRBV20-1 and TRBJ2-5, with 8 bases fitting TRBD2. Germline-derived CDR1 and CDR2 are DFQATT and SNEGSKA (reference sequence). The CDR3 has 15 residues. Trimming cost V 2 bases and J 6 bases; bases outside gene matches: 11. CDR3 in amino acids: CSARIPGGLVQTQYF. The CDR3, as DNA: TGCAGTGCTAGAATCCCGGGGGGGCTTGTGCAGACCCAGTACTTC.

This clone was counted at least ten times. The chain couples TRBV11-2 to TRBJ2-7, with D possibly being TRBD1 (5 bases). Trimming shortened V by 0 bases and J by 5 bases, and 8 bases separated the two germline ends. The CDR3 is made up of 13 amino acids. CDR1 SGHAT and CDR2 FQNNGV come from the germline V gene. The CDR3 region has the DNA TGTGCCAGCAGCTTAGATTGGGGCGACGAGCAGTACTTC. It yields the protein CASSLDWGDEQYF.

This clone showed up just a few times. A much larger clonotype is one base distant, so this may be a read error. V gene TRBV2 combines with J gene TRBJ2-3; maybe TRBD1 (5 bases). CDR1 and CDR2 from the germline V gene are SNHLY and FYNNEI. Trimming left V 5 bases short and J 5 bases short, with 5 bases between. CDR3 length: 11 residues. This CDR3 reads CASSRGDTQYF. In nucleotides, the CDR3 is TGTGCCAGCAGTAGGGGAGATACGCAGTATTTT.